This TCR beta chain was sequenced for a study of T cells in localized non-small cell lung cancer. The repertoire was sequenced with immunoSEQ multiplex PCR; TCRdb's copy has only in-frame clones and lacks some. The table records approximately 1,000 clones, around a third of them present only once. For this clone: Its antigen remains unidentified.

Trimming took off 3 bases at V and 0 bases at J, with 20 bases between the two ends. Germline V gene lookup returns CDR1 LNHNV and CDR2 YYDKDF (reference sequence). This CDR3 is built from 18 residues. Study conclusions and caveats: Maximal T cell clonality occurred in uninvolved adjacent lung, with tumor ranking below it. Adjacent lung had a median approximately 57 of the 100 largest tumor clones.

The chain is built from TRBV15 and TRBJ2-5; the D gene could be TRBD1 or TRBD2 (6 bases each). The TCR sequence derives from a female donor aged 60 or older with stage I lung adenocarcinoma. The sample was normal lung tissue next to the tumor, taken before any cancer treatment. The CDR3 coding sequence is TGTGCCACCAGCAGTGACTGGAGGGGGGCCGCAAACCAAGAGACCCAGTACTTC. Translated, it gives CATSSDWRGAANQETQYF. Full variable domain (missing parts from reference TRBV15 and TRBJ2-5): DAMVIQNPRYQVTQFGKPVTLSCSQTLNHNVMYWYQQKSSQAPKLLFHYYDKDFNNEADTPDNFQSRRPNTSFCFLDIRSPGLGDTAMYLCATSSDWRGAANQETQYFGPGTRLLVL.